The 9 T cell receptor beta chains in this list originate from one sample, sequenced in a study of read filtering for tumor transcriptome and immune sequencing. The library was built from around 380 ng RNA with molecular barcoded adaptors for alpha/delta and beta/gamma chains. MiXCR, applied by TCRdb to the reads, yields one record per CDR3 protein. The data show 20,000 to 25,000 distinct CDR3 sequences, approximately 13% seen once. The sample comprised a population of CD138-negative cells sorted from bone marrow. The receptor source for this set is a donor at least 40 years old with multiple myeloma.

V gene TRBV28 combines with J gene TRBJ2-5, with D perhaps matching TRBD1 or TRBD2 (5 bases each). Germline values: CDR1 MDHEN, CDR2 SYDVKM. V was trimmed by 3 bases and J by 5 bases, leaving 10 bases between them. The CDR3 totals 13 residues. CDR3 in amino acids: CASSLRGRETQYF. Here the CDR3 DNA reads TGTGCCAGCAGTTTGAGGGGCCGGGAGACCCAGTACTTC.

This clonotype was found many times. The CDR3 DNA reads TGTGCCAGCAGCCGGGGGACTAGCGGAAATTGGTACCAAGAGACCCAGTACTTC. Its protein product is CASSRGTSGNWYQETQYF. This sequence joins TRBV4-2 and TRBJ2-5; 11 bases map to TRBD2. V lost 4 bases to trimming and J lost 0 bases; unmatched junction nucleotides: 10. The CDR3 runs to 18 residues. CDR1 is LGHNA, CDR2 YNFKEQ, per germline.

At least ten counts were recorded for this clonotype. V gene TRBV12-3 or TRBV12-4 combines with J gene TRBJ2-1; a weak D match, TRBD1 (6 bases). The V end was cut by 3 bases, the J end by 0 bases, with 15 bases between. This CDR3 comprises 17 residues. The DNA of the CDR3 is TGTGCCAGCAGTTTGTCAGGGGCGACGCTCTCCTACAATGAGCAGTTCTTC. Its protein product is CASSLSGATLSYNEQFF.

This clonotype was counted many times. J is TRBJ2-5 and V is TRBV6-6, with D tentatively TRBD2 (5 bases). This CDR3 is 16 amino acids long. Trimming removed 2 bases at V and 1 base at J, with 14 bases between. Germline V gene data show CDR1 as MNHNY and CDR2 as SVGAGI (reference sequence). CDR3 in DNA: TGTGCCAGCAGTTACCCGACCCGAGGAGGCCAAGAGACCCAGTACTTC. Its translation is CASSYPTRGGQETQYF.

This clonotype was detected ten times or more. The CDR3 region is CASSTSGSVSAYEQYF. CDR3 nucleotide sequence: TGTGCCAGCTCGACTAGCGGGAGTGTATCGGCCTACGAGCAGTACTTC. The rearrangement links TRBV27 to TRBJ2-7; 12 bases match TRBD2. Germline loops: CDR1 MNHEY, CDR2 SMNVEV (reference sequence). V was clipped by 8 bases and J by 2 bases; unmatched bases: 10. The CDR3 spans 16 residues.

The table lists this clonotype with many counts. This rearrangement joins TRBV20-1 to TRBJ2-7; D is possibly TRBD1 (7 bases). This CDR3 comprises 15 residues. Trimming removed 2 bases from V and 6 bases from J, with 20 bases in between. CDR1 and CDR2 from the germline V gene are DFQATT and SNEGSKA (reference sequence). In DNA form, the CDR3 reads TGCAGTGCTAGATCTATCAGGGGGACTGAAAGCGAGCAGTACTTC. Protein sequence: CSARSIRGTESEQYF.

Ten or more counts support this clonotype. CDR3 sequence (DNA): TGTGCCATGGGAGACAACTACAATGAGCAGTTCTTC. This encodes CAMGDNYNEQFF. The chain joins TRBV10-3 to TRBJ2-1, with D maybe TRBD2 (5 bases). The CDR3 length is 12 residues. The V gene's germline CDR1 is ENHRY and CDR2 SYGVKD. V dropped 9 bases and J dropped 3 bases, with 9 bases sitting between them.

This clonotype was counted ten times or more. V and J are TRBV7-9 and TRBJ1-4, with D tentatively TRBD1 (5 bases). Deletions cut 3 bases from V and 2 bases from J, with 10 bases between. CDR1 is SEHNR and CDR2 is FQNEAQ in the germline V gene (reference sequence). CDR3 size: 15 residues. In DNA, the CDR3 is TGTGCCAGCAGCTTCGGGGGTTATACTAATGAAAAACTGTTTTTT. Its translation: CASSFGGYTNEKLFF.

This clonotype was picked up a small number of times. The chain combines TRBV20-1 with TRBJ1-1, with D tentatively TRBD1 (5 bases). With 3 bases removed from V and 3 bases from J, the gap between germline ends came to 5 bases. Germline V gives CDR1 DFQATT, CDR2 SNEGSKA (reference sequence). The CDR3 sequence is 11 residues long. CDR3 nucleotide sequence: TGCAGTGCTAGCAGGGACACTGAAGCTTTCTTT. Translated: CSASRDTEAFF.